Below are 5 T cell receptor beta chains sequenced from a single sample in a study of blood T cell repertoires in COVID-19. The protocol was immunoSEQ multiplex PCR, while the TCRdb copy is restricted to in-frame clones and leaves out a portion. Among about 180,000 clones, 89% were seen once, and the ten largest hold under 3%. Material for sequencing was PBMCs or T cells enriched from blood (not recorded which). Receptor source: a woman in her 40s with acute COVID-19.

This sequence joins TRBV6-5 and TRBJ1-2; D is ambiguous. V was shortened by 2 bases and J by 3 bases, with 7 bases between the two germline ends. Germline CDR1 and CDR2: MNHEY and SVGAGI. CDR3 length equals 13 residues. Written as DNA, the CDR3 is TGTGCCAGCAGTTACGCACTCCACTATGGCTACACCTTC. It codes for CASSYALHYGYTF.

This rearrangement joins TRBV10-3 to TRBJ1-1; weak D call: TRBD1 (5 bases). The CDR3 has 12 amino acids. Trimming removed 6 bases from V and 4 bases from J, with 9 bases in between. Per the germline V gene, CDR1 is ENHRY and CDR2 is SYGVKD. The CDR3 sequence: CAISPTATEAFF. CDR3 nucleotides: TGTGCCATCAGCCCGACAGCCACTGAAGCTTTCTTT.

CDR3 in DNA: TGTGCCAGCAGCGCCAGGGTTGTCTATGGCTACACCTTC. Translated: CASSARVVYGYTF. The chain couples TRBV7-2 to TRBJ1-2; D is possibly TRBD1 (5 bases). V lost 5 bases and J lost 4, with 11 bases in between. The CDR3 sequence is 13 residues long. In germline, CDR1 is SGHTA, CDR2 FQGNSA.

The chain couples TRBV19 to TRBJ1-2; D perhaps matches TRBD1 (5 bases). CDR3 length equals 14 residues. With 5 bases removed from V and 4 bases from J, the gap between germline ends came to 14 bases. Germline values: CDR1 LNHDA, CDR2 SQIVND (reference sequence). The CDR3 sequence: CASSSRTPLYGYTF. CDR3 sequence (DNA): TGTGCCAGTAGTTCCCGGACACCGCTCTATGGCTACACCTTC.

About this clone itself: An end of the junction differs from the germline gene, which may be a read error. The V gene is TRBV28, the J gene TRBJ2-7; D may be TRBD2 (5 bases). CDR3 length: 11 residues. The V gene's germline CDR1 is MDHEN and CDR2 SYDVKM. The CDR3 loop reads CASSLSRQREF. The CDR3 DNA follows: TGTGCCAGCAGTTTATCCCGGCAGAGGGAGTTC.